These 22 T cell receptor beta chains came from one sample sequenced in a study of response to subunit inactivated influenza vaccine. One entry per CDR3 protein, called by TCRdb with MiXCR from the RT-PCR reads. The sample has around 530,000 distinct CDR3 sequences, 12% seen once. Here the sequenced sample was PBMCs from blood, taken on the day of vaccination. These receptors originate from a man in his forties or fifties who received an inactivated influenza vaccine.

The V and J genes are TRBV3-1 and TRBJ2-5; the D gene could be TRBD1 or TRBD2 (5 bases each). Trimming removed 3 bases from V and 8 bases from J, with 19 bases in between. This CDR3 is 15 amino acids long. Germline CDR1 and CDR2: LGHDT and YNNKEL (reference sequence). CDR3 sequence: CASSHRDGTSGTQYF. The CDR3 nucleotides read TGTGCCAGCAGCCATCGGGACGGGACCTCGGGTACCCAGTACTTC.

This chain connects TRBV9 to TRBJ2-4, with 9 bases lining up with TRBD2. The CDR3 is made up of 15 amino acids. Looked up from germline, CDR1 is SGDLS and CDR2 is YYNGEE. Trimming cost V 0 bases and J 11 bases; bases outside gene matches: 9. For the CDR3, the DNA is TGTGCCAGCAGCGTAGAAGCGGGAGGCGCGACGGTTCAGTACTTC. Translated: CASSVEAGGATVQYF.

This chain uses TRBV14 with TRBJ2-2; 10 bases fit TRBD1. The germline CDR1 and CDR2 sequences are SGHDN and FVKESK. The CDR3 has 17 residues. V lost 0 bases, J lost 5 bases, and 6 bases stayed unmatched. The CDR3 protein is CASSQDSWTGGTGELFF. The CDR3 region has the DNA TGTGCCAGCAGCCAAGATTCTTGGACAGGGGGGACCGGGGAGCTGTTTTTT.

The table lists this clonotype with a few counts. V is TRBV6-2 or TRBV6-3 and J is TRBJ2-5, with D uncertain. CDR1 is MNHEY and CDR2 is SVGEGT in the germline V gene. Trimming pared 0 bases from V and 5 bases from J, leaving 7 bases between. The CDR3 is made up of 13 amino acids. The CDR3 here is CASSYSTWETQYF. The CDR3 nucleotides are TGTGCCAGCAGTTACTCTACGTGGGAGACCCAGTACTTC.

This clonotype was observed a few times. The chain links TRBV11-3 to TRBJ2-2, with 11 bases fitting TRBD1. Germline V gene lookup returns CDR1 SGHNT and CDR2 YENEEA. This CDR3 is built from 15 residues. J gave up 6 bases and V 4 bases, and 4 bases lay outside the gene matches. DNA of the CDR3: TGTGCCAGCAGCTACGGACAGGGGGCGGCCGGGGAGCTGTTTTTT. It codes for CASSYGQGAAGELFF.

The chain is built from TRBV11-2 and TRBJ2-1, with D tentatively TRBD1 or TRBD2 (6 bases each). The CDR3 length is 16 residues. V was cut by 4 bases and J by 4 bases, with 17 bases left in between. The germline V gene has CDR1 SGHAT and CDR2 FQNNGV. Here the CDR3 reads CASSWGRGQGYNEQFF. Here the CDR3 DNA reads TGTGCCAGCAGCTGGGGACGGGGGCAAGGGTACAATGAGCAGTTCTTC.

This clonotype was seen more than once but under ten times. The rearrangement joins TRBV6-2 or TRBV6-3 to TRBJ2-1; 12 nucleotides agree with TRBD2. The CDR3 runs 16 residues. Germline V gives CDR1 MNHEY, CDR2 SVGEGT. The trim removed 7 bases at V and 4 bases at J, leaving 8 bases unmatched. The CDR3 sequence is CASTLLAGGPYNEQFF. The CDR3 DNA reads TGTGCCAGCACCTTGCTAGCGGGAGGGCCGTACAATGAGCAGTTCTTC.

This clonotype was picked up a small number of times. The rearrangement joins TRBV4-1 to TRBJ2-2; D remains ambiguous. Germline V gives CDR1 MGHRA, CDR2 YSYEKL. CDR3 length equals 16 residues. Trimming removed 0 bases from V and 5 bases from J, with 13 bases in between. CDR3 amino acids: CASSQDRSRRTGELFF. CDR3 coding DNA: TGCGCCAGCAGCCAAGATCGGTCACGGCGAACCGGGGAGCTGTTTTTT.

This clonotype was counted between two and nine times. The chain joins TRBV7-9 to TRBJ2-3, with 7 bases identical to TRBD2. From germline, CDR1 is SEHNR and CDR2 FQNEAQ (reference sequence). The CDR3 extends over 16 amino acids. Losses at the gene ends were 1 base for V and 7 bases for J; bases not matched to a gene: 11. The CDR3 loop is CASSLGGLLSRNTQYF. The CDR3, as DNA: TGTGCCAGCAGCTTAGGGGGACTACTATCCAGGAATACGCAGTATTTT.

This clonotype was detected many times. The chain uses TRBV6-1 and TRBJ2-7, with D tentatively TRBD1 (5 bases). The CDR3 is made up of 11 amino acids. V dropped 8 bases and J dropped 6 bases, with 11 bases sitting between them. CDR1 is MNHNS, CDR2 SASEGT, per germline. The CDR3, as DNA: TGTGCCAGCTTATTAGGGGCCGAGCAGTACTTC. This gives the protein CASLLGAEQYF.

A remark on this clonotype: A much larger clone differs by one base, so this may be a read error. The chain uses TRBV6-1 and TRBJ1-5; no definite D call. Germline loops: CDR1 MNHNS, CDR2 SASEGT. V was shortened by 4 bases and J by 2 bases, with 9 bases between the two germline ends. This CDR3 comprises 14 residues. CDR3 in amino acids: CASSAGSCNQPQHF. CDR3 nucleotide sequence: TGTGCCAGCAGTGCGGGTTCGTGCAATCAGCCCCAGCATTTT.

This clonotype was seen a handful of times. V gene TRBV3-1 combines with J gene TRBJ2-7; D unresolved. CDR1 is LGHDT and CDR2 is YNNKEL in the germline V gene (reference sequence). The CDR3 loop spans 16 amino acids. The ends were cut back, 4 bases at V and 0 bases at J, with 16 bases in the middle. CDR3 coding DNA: TGTGCCAGCAGCCCGTACACGGCCCGCACCTCCTACGAGCAGTACTTC. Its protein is CASSPYTARTSYEQYF.

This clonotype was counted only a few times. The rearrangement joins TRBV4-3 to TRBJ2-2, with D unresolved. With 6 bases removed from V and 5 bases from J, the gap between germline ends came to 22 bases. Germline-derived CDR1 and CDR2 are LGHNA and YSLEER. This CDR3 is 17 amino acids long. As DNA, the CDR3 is TGCGCCAGCAGTCGTGGTGCTAAGGGAATCGGGACCGGGGAGCTGTTTTTT. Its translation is CASSRGAKGIGTGELFF.

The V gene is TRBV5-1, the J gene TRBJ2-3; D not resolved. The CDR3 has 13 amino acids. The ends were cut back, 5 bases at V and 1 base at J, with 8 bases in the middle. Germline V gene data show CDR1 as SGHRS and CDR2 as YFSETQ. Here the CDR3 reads CASSKPGTDTQYF. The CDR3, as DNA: TGCGCCAGCAGTAAGCCGGGCACAGATACGCAGTATTTT.

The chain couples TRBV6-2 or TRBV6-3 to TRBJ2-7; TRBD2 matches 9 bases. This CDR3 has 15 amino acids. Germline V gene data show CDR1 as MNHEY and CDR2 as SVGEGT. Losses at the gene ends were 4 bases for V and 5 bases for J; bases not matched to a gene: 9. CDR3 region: CASSSFSGSTNEQYF. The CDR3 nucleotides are TGTGCCAGCAGTTCGTTTAGCGGGAGCACTAACGAGCAGTACTTC.

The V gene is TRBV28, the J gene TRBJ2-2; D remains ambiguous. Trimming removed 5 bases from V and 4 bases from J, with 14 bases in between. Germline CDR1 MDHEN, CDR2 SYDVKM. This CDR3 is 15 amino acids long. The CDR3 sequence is CASSPRVVLTGELFF. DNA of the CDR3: TGTGCCAGCAGTCCCCGTGTAGTCCTCACCGGGGAGCTGTTTTTT.

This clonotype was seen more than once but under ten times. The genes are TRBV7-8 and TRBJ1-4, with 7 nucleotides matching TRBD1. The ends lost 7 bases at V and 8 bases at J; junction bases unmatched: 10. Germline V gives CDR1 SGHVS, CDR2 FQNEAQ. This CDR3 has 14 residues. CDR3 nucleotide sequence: TGTGCCAGCACCCCCGACAGGGCTTGGGAAAAACTGTTTTTT. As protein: CASTPDRAWEKLFF. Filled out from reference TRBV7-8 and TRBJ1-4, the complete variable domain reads GAGVSQSPRYKVAKRGQDVALRCDPISGHVSLFWYQQALGQGPEFLTYFQNEAQLDKSGLPSDRFFAERPEGSVSTLKIQRTQQEDSAVYLCASTPDRAWEKLFFGSGTQLSVL.

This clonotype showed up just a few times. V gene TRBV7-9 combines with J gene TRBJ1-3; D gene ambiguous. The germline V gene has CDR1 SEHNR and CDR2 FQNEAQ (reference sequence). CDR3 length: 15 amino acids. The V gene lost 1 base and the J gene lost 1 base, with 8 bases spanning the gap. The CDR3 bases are TGTGCCAGCAGCTTAGACTCGGGATCTGGAAACACCATATATTTT. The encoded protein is CASSLDSGSGNTIYF.

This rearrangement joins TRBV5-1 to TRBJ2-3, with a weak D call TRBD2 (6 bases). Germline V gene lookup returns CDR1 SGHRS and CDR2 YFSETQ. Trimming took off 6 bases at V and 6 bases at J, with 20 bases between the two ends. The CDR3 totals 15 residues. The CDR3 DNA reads TGCGCCAGCAATCACTGGGGGGATCCCGGCGATACGCAGTATTTT. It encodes CASNHWGDPGDTQYF.

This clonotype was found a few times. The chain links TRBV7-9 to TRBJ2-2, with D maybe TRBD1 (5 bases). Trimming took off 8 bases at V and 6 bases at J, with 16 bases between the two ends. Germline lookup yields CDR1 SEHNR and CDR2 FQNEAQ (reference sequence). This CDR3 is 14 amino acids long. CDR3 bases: TGTGCCAGCCCCAGGGTTTCTTCGGCCGGGGAGCTGTTTTTT. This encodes CASPRVSSAGELFF.

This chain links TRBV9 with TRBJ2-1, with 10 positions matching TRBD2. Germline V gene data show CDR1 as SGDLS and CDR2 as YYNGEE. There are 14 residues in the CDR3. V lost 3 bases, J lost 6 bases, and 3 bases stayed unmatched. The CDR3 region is CASSGGLATNEQFF. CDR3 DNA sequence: TGTGCCAGCAGCGGGGGACTAGCGACCAATGAGCAGTTCTTC.

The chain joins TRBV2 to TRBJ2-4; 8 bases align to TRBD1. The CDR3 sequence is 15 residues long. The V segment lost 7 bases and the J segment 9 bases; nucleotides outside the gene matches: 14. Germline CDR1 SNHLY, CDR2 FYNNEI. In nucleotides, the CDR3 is TGTGCCAGCACTAGACTCCGGACAGGGTCTGGCATTCAGTACTTC. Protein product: CASTRLRTGSGIQYF.